Each of the 18 T cell receptor beta chains below was sequenced from the same sample in a study of blood T cells in healthy people across ages (dated by TCRdb to between 2014 and 2017). The library was obtained by 5' RACE. For sequencing, an Illumina HiSeq 2500 was employed. A second PCR of roughly 7 to 11 cycles was performed with a sample-barcoded 5' primer and a J-beta primer mix. The public sequencing data were trimmed at Q25 with fastp and processed into clonotypes with MiXCR by TCRdb, which kept only in-frame beta chains. Every CDR3 protein is listed once, alongside the most common genes and DNA of its rows. This sample comprises hundreds of thousands of distinct CDR3 sequences, roughly 26% of them detected only once. The leading ten clones occupy less than 3.5% of the sample. Another study also made use of these data, one on T cells of mothers and their children.

Sequencing was done on a sample of blood. The receptors shown here come from a boy younger than 18 in good health.

The chain couples TRBV5-1 to TRBJ2-5, with 10 bases matching TRBD1. The CDR3 has 15 residues. Germline assignment: CDR1 SGHRS and CDR2 YFSETQ. J lost 5 bases, V lost 4 bases, and 8 bases had no gene match. CDR3: CASSPGQGMKETQYF. Here the CDR3 DNA reads TGCGCCAGCAGCCCGGGACAGGGGATGAAGGAGACCCAGTACTTC.

This clonotype has more than one count but fewer than ten. The V gene is TRBV18, the J gene TRBJ1-2; D not resolved. Germline values: CDR1 KGHSH, CDR2 LQKENI. The V end was cut by 3 bases, the J end by 2 bases, with 13 bases between. The CDR3 loop spans 15 amino acids. The CDR3 protein is CASSPAPGSNYGYTF. The CDR3 DNA reads as TGTGCCAGCTCACCCGCACCAGGATCAAACTATGGCTACACCTTC. Based on the CDR3 plus reference TRBV18 and TRBJ1-2, the full variable domain is NAGVMQNPRHLVRRRGQEARLRCSPMKGHSHVYWYRQLPEEGLKFMVYLQKENIIDESGMPKERFSAEFPKEGPSILRIQQVVRGDSAAYFCASSPAPGSNYGYTFGSGTRLTVV.

The DNA for the CDR3 is TGCGCCAGCAGCTTGGCCATACTAGCGGGGACATACAATGAGCAGTTCTTC. Its protein product is CASSLAILAGTYNEQFF. The rearrangement joins TRBV5-1 to TRBJ2-1; 10 nucleotides line up with TRBD2. Trimming at V came to 0 bases and at J to 4 bases, leaving 7 bases not matched to a gene. The CDR3 contains 17 residues. Per germline, CDR1 SGHRS and CDR2 YFSETQ.

In this sample, this clonotype turned up a few times. The chain joins TRBV29-1 to TRBJ2-3, with TRBD2 matching over 9 bases. V shed 1 base and J 6 bases; nucleotides not matched to a gene: 2. The CDR3 length is 13 residues. Looked up from germline, CDR1 is SQVTM and CDR2 is ANQGSEA. CDR3 region: CSVEVSGGDTQYF. The CDR3 DNA reads as TGCAGCGTTGAAGTCAGCGGGGGGGATACGCAGTATTTT.

The genes are TRBV7-9 and TRBJ2-5; maybe TRBD2 (5 bases). CDR3 length equals 13 residues. Deletions cut 1 base from V and 7 bases from J, with 10 bases between. Germline V gene sequence: CDR1 SEHNR, CDR2 FQNEAQ (reference sequence). This chain's CDR3 is CASSLDPGRTQYF. CDR3 nucleotides: TGTGCCAGCAGCTTAGACCCGGGGAGGACCCAGTACTTC.

There are many counts of this clonotype. The chain uses TRBV5-1 and TRBJ2-3; a possible D gene is TRBD2 (5 bases). The V end was cut by 0 bases, the J end by 0 bases, with 5 bases between. Germline CDR1 SGHRS, CDR2 YFSETQ. This CDR3 has 14 amino acids. The CDR3 DNA reads as TGCGCCAGCAGCTTGGGGACTAGCACAGATACGCAGTATTTT. It yields the protein CASSLGTSTDTQYF.

This rearrangement joins TRBV7-9 to TRBJ1-4, with no clear D. The CDR3 has 14 amino acids. Germline loops: CDR1 SEHNR, CDR2 FQNEAQ (reference sequence). V was cut by 6 bases and J by 0 bases, with 8 bases left in between. The DNA for the CDR3 is TGTGCCAGCAGTTCGGAATCAACTAATGAAAAACTGTTTTTT. Translated: CASSSESTNEKLFF.

The CDR3 DNA is TGTGCCAGCAGCGCTCCGGGACAGGGGGAACACGAGCAGTACTTC. Residues: CASSAPGQGEHEQYF. This chain uses TRBV5-4 with TRBJ2-7, with 11 bases matching TRBD1. V gave up 4 bases and J gave up 5 bases; unmatched junction bases: 8. The V gene's germline CDR1 is SGHNT and CDR2 YYREEE (reference sequence). The CDR3 is 15 amino acids.

The rearrangement uses TRBV10-3 and TRBJ2-3; possible D gene TRBD1, 6 bases. With 6 bases removed from V and 4 bases from J, the gap between germline ends came to 20 bases. There are 16 residues in the CDR3. Germline-derived CDR1 and CDR2 are ENHRY and SYGVKD. This CDR3 reads CAISAHTGKKSDTQYF. CDR3 DNA: TGTGCCATCAGCGCCCATACAGGGAAGAAATCAGATACGCAGTATTTT.

This clonotype was seen a handful of times. The V gene is TRBV27, the J gene TRBJ2-7, with D perhaps given as TRBD1 or TRBD2 (5 bases each). Germline V CDR1 and CDR2: MNHEY, SMNVEV (reference sequence). CDR3 size: 13 residues. V was clipped by 1 base and J by 5 bases, with 9 bases between them. CDR3 DNA: TGTGCCAGCAGTTTATGGGGGACCGACGAGCAGTACTTC. It translates to CASSLWGTDEQYF.

There are a few counts of this clonotype. The gene calls are TRBV4-1 and TRBJ1-4, with TRBD1 identical over 10 bases. The trim removed 1 base at V and 8 bases at J, leaving 10 bases unmatched. The germline gives CDR1 MGHRA, CDR2 YSYEKL. The CDR3 has 17 residues. CDR3 coding DNA: TGCGCCAGCAGCCAAGGCCCCCCGGGGACAGGGGACGAAAAACTGTTTTTT. Translating it yields CASSQGPPGTGDEKLFF.

The V call is TRBV12-3 or TRBV12-4, the J call TRBJ1-3, with a weak D call TRBD1 (6 bases). This CDR3 has 13 residues. V was clipped by 8 bases and J by 0 bases, with 8 bases between them. CDR3 loop: CASWTVSGNTIYF. The CDR3 coding sequence is TGTGCCAGCTGGACAGTCTCTGGAAACACCATATATTTT.

The V gene is TRBV6-1, the J gene TRBJ2-2, with 7 nucleotides matching TRBD2. In germline, CDR1 is MNHNS, CDR2 SASEGT. The CDR3 runs to 16 residues. V dropped 5 bases and J dropped 4; count of bases not matched to a gene: 10. CDR3 sequence reads: CASSPQTSPLTGELFF. CDR3 nucleotide sequence: TGTGCCAGCAGTCCACAGACTAGCCCCCTCACCGGGGAGCTGTTTTTT.

The rearrangement uses TRBV5-6 and TRBJ2-2; no firm D call. Germline V gene sequence: CDR1 SGHDT, CDR2 YYEEEE. This CDR3 has 15 residues. With 4 bases removed from V and 14 bases from J, the gap between germline ends came to 24 bases. The CDR3 protein is CASSQIQVPKGRLFF. CDR3 bases: TGTGCCAGCAGCCAAATTCAGGTCCCAAAGGGTCGCCTGTTTTTT.

The chain employs TRBV3-1 and TRBJ1-3; D might be TRBD1 (5 bases). Germline loops: CDR1 LGHDT, CDR2 YNNKEL (reference sequence). Between the trimmed V and J ends, which lost 1 base and 4 bases, there was a span of 11 bases. The CDR3 consists of 15 residues. CDR3 sequence reads: CASSQGQLWGNTIYF. The DNA for the CDR3 is TGTGCCAGCAGCCAAGGACAGCTTTGGGGAAACACCATATATTTT. The entire variable domain, with the rest obtained from reference TRBV3-1 and TRBJ1-3, is as follows: DTAVSQTPKYLVTQMGNDKSIKCEQNLGHDTMYWYKQDSKKFLKIMFSYNNKELIINETVPNRFSPKSPDKAHLNLHINSLELGDSAVYFCASSQGQLWGNTIYFGEGSWLTVV.

This clonotype has only a few counts. CDR3 protein: CASSLRGGNEKLFF. For the CDR3, the DNA is TGTGCCAGCAGTTTGAGGGGGGGTAATGAAAAACTGTTTTTT. This chain joins TRBV12-3 or TRBV12-4 and TRBJ1-4; tentatively, D is TRBD1 (6 bases). V was pared by 3 bases and J by 4 bases, with 9 bases between. This CDR3 spans 14 amino acids.

The chain is built from TRBV6-5 and TRBJ2-7, with 8 positions matching TRBD1. CDR1 and CDR2 from the germline V gene are MNHEY and SVGAGI. This CDR3 contains 18 residues. Germline trimming cut 0 bases from V and 0 bases from J; bases unmatched to any gene: 10. CDR3 nucleotides: TGTGCCAGCAGTTACTCGTCCCGGGACAGGTACAGCTCCTACGAGCAGTACTTC. Residues: CASSYSSRDRYSSYEQYF.

The chain links TRBV4-1 to TRBJ2-4; no clear D. This CDR3 contains 16 residues. Germline V gene lookup returns CDR1 MGHRA and CDR2 YSYEKL. Deletions cut 4 bases from V and 2 bases from J, with 15 bases between. As DNA, the CDR3 is TGCGCCAGCAGCCCCATAGGAAGAGGACCCAAAAACATTCAGTACTTC. Translation: CASSPIGRGPKNIQYF.